This record concerns one T cell receptor beta chain sequence. Both 60 Vbeta primers and 13 Jbeta primers went into the PCR. Clones were read by immunoSEQ multiplex PCR, and TCRdb kept only the in-frame ones, dropping some. Of 150,000 to 200,000 clones detected, around 80% appear once; the ten largest clones hold about 2%. This sample stems from a study of cytomegalovirus exposure and HLA in healthy donors. Trimming removed 0 bases from V and 0 bases from J, with 12 bases in between. Germline CDR1 is SGDLS and CDR2 is YYNGEE. The CDR3 contains 17 residues. This rearrangement joins TRBV9 to TRBJ1-4; D gene ambiguous. The sequence was collected from a woman in her 30s in good health and CMV-seropositive. The specimen sequenced was PBMCs. DNA of the CDR3: TGTGCCAGCAGCGTAGCGGGTCCCAGCTCAACTAATGAAAAACTGTTTTTT. Translation gives CASSVAGPSSTNEKLFF. Full variable domain (rest looked up from reference TRBV9 and TRBJ1-4): DSGVTQTPKHLITATGQRVTLRCSPRSGDLSVYWYQQSLDQGLQFLIQYYNGEERAKGNILERFSAQQFPDLHSELNLSSLELGDSALYFCASSVAGPSSTNEKLFFGSGTQLSVL.